This TCR beta chain comes out of a study of T cells in Graves' hyperthyroidism and ophthalmopathy. TCR beta CDR3 regions were amplified from RNA. HTBI primers drove first-round RT-PCR of the TCR CDR3. Each CDR3 protein gets one entry after TCRdb re-called the multiplex PCR reads with MiXCR. The sample lists roughly 840,000 distinct CDR3 sequences, about two fifths occurring once. Overall study findings and caveats: Blood also held most thyroid clonotypes expanded beyond 0.001. Before onset, ophthalmopathy was predicted by the model a median roughly six months earlier. Stable hyperthyroidism and ophthalmopathy were separated using 13 V-J signatures.

CDR3 length: 13 residues. V lost 2 bases, J lost 5 bases, and 7 bases lay in between. Germline values: CDR1 ENHRY, CDR2 SYGVKD. Graves' hyperthyroidism is called stable when ophthalmopathy does not progress within 18 months. A note on this clonotype: Its target is unknown.

The origin of this receptor is a man between 18 and 29 years old with Graves' hyperthyroidism. The V and J genes are TRBV10-3 and TRBJ1-5; no reliable D call. Material: blood. The DNA of the CDR3 is TGTGCCATCAGTGAGGGGCCCTATCAGCCCCAGCATTTT. Residues: CAISEGPYQPQHF.